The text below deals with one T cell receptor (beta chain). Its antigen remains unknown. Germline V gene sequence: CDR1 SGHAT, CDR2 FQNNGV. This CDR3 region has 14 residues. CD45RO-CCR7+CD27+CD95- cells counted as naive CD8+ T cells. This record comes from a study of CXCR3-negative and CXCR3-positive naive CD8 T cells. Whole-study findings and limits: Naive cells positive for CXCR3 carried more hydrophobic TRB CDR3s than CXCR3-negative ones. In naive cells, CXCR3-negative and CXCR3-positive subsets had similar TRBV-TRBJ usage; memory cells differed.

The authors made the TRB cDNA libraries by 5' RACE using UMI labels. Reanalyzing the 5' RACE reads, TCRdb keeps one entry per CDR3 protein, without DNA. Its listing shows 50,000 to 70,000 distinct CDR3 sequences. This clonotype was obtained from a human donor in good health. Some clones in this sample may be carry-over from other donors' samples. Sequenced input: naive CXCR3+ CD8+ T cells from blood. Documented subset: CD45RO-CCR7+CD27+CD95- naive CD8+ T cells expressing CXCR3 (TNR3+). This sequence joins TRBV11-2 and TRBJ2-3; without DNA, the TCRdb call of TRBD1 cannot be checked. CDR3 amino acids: CASSSPGRMDTQYF.